This T cell receptor beta chain was obtained from a study of naive CD8 T cells in extremely preterm neonates (dated by TCRdb to between 2016 and 2019). In the study overall: The abstract gives the adult participants' age range as 25-50 years, whereas the methods give 20-50 years. Sorted naive CD8+ T cells from four age groups (extremely preterm neonates, term neonates, young children and adults) were used in the study to compare TCRbeta CDR3 repertoires. Broader findings and caveats from the paper: Preterm CDR3s were shorter, with fewer N additions and less junctional trimming, and were closer to germline than those of older groups. Among the limitations the authors pointed out were a small sample size and productive template counts that varied across preterm samples. To track T cell development within individuals, the authors urged prospective longitudinal studies of preterm and term neonates. Compared with all other age groups, preterm neonates showed significantly lower iChao1 richness (p < 0.05) along with an even clone distribution, indicating a less rich repertoire. A larger fraction of CDR3 nucleotide sequences was shared among preterm neonates (2.7%) than among term neonates (0.4%), young children (roughly 0.03%) and adults (around 0.01%).

TCRbeta CDR3 regions were amplified from genomic DNA by a two-step, bias-controlled multiplex PCR. The multiplex PCR included primers specific for each TRBV and TRBJ gene segment. The immunoSEQ Assay was used to generate the TCRbeta repertoire data. In the source study's methods: A relative-frequency ratio and a modified nearest-neighbor algorithm were applied to filter and cluster reads so that closely related sequences were merged. The V, D and J gene assignments for CDR3 sequences were based on IMGT annotation. Template counts were corrected for PCR amplification bias by normalization and were quantified against synthetic TCR CDR3 analog sequences. Analyses were restricted to unique productive sequences, meaning in-frame CDR3 sequences without stop codons. Clonality, defined as 1 minus Pielou's evenness, and iChao1 richness were computed with the immunoSEQ Analyzer software. Depending on the Shapiro-Wilk normality results, either Student's t-test or a non-parametric test was run in JMP for statistical testing. The table was pulled from immuneACCESS by TCRdb, which kept in-frame rearrangements only. Such tables lose some clones; where checked, under half of the loss comes from unresolved V genes, and the rest has no known cause. The DNA was the basis for D and trimming; V, J and clone size are from that table. Recorded for this sample are more than 5,500 clones; roughly 97% of them occurred a single time. 0.3% to 0.4% of the sample belongs to the ten largest clones.

Peripheral blood was donated by five healthy children aged about 16-60 months who were having elective routine surgery, plus five healthy nonsmoking adults. A FACSAria III cell sorter was used to sort live, Annexin V-negative naive CD8+ T cells (CD3+CD8+CD45RA+CCR7+). Each sample yielded roughly 18,000 to 100,000 sorted naive CD8+ T cells. Ficoll-Paque density gradient centrifugation of diluted blood was used to isolate mononuclear cells. Before sorting, mononuclear cells were cryopreserved in roughly 10% DMSO with 90% FBS and kept in long-term storage at -150 degrees C. After thawing, the cells were stained with Annexin V and with antibodies against CD3, CD8, CCR7 and CD45RA. The DNeasy Blood and Tissue Kit was used to extract genomic DNA from sorted cell pellets that had been snap-frozen. The V end gives up 0 bases and the J end 4 bases, leaving 4 bases in the junction not matched to a gene. Taken from cysteine to phenylalanine, the CDR3 has 15 residues. The only DNA kept is the CDR3, 45 bases in frame from the first base. CDR1 and CDR2, per the germline V gene, are SGDLS and YYNGEE.

A word on this clone: Its antigen remains unidentified. The sample holds no much larger clone one base away, and base qualities are not on file.

The rearranged segments are TRBV9 and TRBJ2-1; 7 bases in between match TRBD2. This receptor was obtained from a human donor in good health. The sequencing sample was made of naive CD8+ T cells from blood. In nucleotides, the sequence is TGTGCCAGCAGCGTAGGGACTAGGAATTACAATGAGCAGTTCTTC. This is translated as CASSVGTRNYNEQFF.